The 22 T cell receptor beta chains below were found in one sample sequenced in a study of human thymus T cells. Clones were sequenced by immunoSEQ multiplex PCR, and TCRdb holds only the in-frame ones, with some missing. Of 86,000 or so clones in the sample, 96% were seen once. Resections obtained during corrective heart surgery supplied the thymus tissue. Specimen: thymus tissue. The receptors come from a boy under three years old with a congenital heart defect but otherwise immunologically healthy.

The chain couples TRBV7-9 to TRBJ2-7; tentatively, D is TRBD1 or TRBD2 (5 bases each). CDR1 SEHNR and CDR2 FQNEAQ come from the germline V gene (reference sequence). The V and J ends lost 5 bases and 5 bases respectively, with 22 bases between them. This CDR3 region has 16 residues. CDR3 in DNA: TGTGCCAGCAGCAACTTCCTGGGTCAGGGAGAGAACGAGCAGTACTTC. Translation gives CASSNFLGQGENEQYF.

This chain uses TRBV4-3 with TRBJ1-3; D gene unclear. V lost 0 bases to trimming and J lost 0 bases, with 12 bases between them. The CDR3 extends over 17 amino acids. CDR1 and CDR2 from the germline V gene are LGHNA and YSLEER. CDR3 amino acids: CASSQDVNLPSGNTIYF. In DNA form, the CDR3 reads TGCGCCAGCAGCCAAGATGTGAATCTACCCTCTGGAAACACCATATATTTT.

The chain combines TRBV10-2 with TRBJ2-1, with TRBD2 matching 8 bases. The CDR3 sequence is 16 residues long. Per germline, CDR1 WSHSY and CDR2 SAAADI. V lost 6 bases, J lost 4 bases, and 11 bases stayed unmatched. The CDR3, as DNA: TGCGCCAGCAGCGACACCGGGACTAGGGAATACAATGAGCAGTTCTTC. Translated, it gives CASSDTGTREYNEQFF.

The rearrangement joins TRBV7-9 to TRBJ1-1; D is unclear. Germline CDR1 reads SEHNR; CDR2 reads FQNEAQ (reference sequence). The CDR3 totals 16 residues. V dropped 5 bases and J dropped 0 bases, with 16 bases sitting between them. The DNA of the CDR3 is TGTGCCAGCAGCCCTCCGGAGCGGGGAATGAACACTGAAGCTTTCTTT. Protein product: CASSPPERGMNTEAFF.

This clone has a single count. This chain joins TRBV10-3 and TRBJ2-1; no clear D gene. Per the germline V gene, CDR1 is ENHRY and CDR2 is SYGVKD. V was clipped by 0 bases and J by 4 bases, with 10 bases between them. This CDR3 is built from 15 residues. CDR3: CAISESGPDYNEQFF. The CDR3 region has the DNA TGTGCCATCAGTGAGTCCGGGCCCGATTACAATGAGCAGTTCTTC.

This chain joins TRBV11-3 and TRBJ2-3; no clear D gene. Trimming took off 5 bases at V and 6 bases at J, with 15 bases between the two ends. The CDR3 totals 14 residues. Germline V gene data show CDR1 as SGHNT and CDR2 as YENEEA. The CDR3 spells CASSDPRKGDTQYF. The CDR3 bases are TGTGCCAGCAGCGACCCCCGCAAAGGGGATACGCAGTATTTT.

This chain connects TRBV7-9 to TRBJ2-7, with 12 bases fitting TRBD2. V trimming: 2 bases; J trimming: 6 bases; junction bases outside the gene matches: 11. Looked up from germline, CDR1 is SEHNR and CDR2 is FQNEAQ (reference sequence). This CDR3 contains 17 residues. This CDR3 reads CASSLPLRLAGVVEQYF. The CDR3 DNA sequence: TGTGCCAGCAGCTTACCCCTCAGACTAGCGGGAGTAGTCGAGCAGTACTTC.

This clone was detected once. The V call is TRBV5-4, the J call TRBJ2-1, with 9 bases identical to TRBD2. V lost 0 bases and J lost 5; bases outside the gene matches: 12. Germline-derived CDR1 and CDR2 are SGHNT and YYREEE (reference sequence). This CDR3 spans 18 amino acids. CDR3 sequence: CASSLGRAGGSWDNEQFF. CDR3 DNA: TGTGCCAGCAGCTTGGGTAGAGCGGGGGGCTCGTGGGACAATGAGCAGTTCTTC.

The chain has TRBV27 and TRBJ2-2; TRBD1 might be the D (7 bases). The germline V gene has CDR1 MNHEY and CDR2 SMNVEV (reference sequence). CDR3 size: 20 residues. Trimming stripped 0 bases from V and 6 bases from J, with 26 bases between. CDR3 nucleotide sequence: TGTGCCAGCAGTTTATCCCGCCCCCCGGGAGAGTGGAGGGGGCCCGGGGAGCTGTTTTTT. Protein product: CASSLSRPPGEWRGPGELFF.

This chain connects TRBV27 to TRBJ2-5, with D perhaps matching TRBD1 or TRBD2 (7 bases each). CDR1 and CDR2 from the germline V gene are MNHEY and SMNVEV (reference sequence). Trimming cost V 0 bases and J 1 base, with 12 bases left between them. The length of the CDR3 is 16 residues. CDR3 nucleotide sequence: TGTGCCAGCAGTTTATCGGGGGAGGGGGCCCAAGAGACCCAGTACTTC. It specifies CASSLSGEGAQETQYF.

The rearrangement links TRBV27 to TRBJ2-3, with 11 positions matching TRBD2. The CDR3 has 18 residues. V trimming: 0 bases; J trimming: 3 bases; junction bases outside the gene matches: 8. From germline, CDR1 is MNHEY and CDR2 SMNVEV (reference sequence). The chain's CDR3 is CASSLSRSGLADTDTQYF. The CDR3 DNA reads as TGTGCCAGCAGTTTATCTCGCTCGGGACTAGCGGATACAGATACGCAGTATTTT.

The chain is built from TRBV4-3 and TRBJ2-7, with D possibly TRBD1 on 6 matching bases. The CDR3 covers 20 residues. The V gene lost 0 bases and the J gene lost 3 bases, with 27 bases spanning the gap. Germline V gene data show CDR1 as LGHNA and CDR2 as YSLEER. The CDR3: CASSQDPGAAPFFQIYEQYF. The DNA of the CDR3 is TGCGCCAGCAGCCAAGATCCAGGGGCGGCCCCCTTCTTCCAAATCTACGAGCAGTACTTC.

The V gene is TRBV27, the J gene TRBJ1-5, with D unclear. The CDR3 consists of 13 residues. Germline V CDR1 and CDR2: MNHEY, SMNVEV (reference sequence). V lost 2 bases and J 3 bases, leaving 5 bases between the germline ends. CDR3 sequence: CASSLKFNQPQHF. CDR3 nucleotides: TGTGCCAGCAGTTTAAAATTCAATCAGCCCCAGCATTTT.

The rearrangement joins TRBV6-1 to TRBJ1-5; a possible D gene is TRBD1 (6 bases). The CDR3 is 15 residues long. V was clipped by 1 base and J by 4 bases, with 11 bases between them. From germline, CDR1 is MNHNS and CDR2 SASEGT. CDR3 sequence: CASSEGQVKNQPQHF. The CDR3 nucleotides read TGTGCCAGCAGTGAAGGACAGGTAAAGAATCAGCCCCAGCATTTT.

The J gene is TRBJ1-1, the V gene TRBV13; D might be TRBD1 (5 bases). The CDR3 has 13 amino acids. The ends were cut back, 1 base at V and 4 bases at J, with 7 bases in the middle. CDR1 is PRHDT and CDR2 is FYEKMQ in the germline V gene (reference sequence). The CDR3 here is CASSLVDSTEAFF. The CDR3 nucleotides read TGTGCCAGCAGCTTAGTTGACAGCACTGAAGCTTTCTTT.

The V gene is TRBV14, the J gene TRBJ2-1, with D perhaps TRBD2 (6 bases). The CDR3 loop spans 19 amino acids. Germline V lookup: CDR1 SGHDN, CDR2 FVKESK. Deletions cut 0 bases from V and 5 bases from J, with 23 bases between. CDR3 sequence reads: CASSQDGPILTSPHNEQFF. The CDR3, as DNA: TGTGCCAGCAGCCAAGATGGTCCTATTCTTACTAGCCCACACAATGAGCAGTTCTTC. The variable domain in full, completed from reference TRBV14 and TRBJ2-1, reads EAGVTQFPSHSVIEKGQTVTLRCDPISGHDNLYWYRRVMGKEIKFLLHFVKESKQDESGMPNNRFLAERTGGTYSTLKVQPAELEDSGVYFCASSQDGPILTSPHNEQFFGPGTRLTVL.

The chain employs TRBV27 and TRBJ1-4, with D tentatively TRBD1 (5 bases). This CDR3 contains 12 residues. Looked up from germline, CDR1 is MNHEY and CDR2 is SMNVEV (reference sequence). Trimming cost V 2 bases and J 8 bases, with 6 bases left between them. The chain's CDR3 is CASSLRGEKLFF. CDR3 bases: TGTGCCAGCAGTTTAAGGGGAGAAAAACTGTTTTTT.

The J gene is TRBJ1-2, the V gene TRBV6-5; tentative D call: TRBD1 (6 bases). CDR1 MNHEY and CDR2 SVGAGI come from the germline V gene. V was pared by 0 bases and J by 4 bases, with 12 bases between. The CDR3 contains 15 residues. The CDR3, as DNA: TGTGCCAGCAGTTACTCCAGGGGCTTGGCCTATGGCTACACCTTC. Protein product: CASSYSRGLAYGYTF.

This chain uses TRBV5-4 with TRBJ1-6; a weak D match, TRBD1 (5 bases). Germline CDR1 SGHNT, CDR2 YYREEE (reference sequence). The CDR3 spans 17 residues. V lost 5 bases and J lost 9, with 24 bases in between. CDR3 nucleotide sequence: TGTGCCAGCAGTCAGACGGGACTTCAGGCAAGGGGTTCACCCCTCCACTTT. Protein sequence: CASSQTGLQARGSPLHF.

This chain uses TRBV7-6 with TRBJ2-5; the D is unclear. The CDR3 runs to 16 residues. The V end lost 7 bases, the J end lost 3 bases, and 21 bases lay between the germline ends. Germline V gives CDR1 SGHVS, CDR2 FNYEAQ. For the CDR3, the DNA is TGTGCCAGCAAGCCCCAGGTTGGCGCGTGGAAAGAGACCCAGTACTTC. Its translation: CASKPQVGAWKETQYF.

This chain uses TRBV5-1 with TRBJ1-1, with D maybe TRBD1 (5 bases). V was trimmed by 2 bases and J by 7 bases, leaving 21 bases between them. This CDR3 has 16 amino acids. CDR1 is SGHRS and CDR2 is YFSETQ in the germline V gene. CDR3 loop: CASSFTGRRRAVEAFF. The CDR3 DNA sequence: TGCGCCAGCAGCTTCACGGGGCGACGAAGAGCCGTTGAAGCTTTCTTT.

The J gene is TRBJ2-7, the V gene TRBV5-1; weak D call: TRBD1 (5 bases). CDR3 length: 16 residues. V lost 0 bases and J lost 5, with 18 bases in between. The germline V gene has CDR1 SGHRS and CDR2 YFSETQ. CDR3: CASSLGRAGSVHEQYF. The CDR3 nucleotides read TGCGCCAGCAGCTTGGGCCGGGCAGGGTCCGTTCACGAGCAGTACTTC.